This T cell receptor (beta chain) was obtained from a study of PD-1 blockade in classical Hodgkin lymphoma. The CDR3 contains 15 residues. The germline V gene has CDR1 LGHNA and CDR2 YNFKEQ. The V end lost 2 bases, the J end lost 1 base, and 11 bases lay between the germline ends. As for this clone: Its matching antigen is unknown.

General observations from the study: It was reported that newly diagnosed patients had less baseline TCR diversity than healthy donors. Patients excluded were those beginning nivolumab under 1 year after ASCT.

Every one of the patients relapsed after autologous stem cell transplantation (brentuximab vedotin exposure was variable). Classification of best responses gave complete response, partial response or progressive disease. Here immunoSEQ multiplex PCR was the method, and the copy in TCRdb shows in-frame clones only, minus some. The repertoire includes under 30,000 clones, 70% to 80% of them detected once, and around 4.2% sits in the top ten. The clonotype originates from a human donor with classical Hodgkin lymphoma. The V gene is TRBV4-2, the J gene TRBJ1-2, with a tentative D call TRBD1 (5 bases). The specimen comprised peripheral blood mononuclear cells (PBMCs), sampled before the second cycle of nivolumab. The CDR3 bases are TGTGCCAGCAGCCAACTTACAGGTCTTAACTATGGCTACACCTTC. It encodes CASSQLTGLNYGYTF.